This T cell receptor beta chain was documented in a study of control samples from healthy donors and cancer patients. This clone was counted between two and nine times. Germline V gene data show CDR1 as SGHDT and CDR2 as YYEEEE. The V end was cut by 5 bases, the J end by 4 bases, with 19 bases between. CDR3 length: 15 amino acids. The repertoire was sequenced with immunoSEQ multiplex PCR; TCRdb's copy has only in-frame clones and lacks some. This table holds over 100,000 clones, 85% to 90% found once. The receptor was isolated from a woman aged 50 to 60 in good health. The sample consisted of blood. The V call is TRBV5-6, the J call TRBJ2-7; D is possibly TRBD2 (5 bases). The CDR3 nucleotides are TGTGCCAGCAGTTCCCGTGACGGGAAAAGATACGAGCAGTACTTC. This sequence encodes CASSSRDGKRYEQYF. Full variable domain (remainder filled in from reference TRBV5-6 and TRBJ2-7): DAGVTQSPTHLIKTRGQQVTLRCSPKSGHDTVSWYQQALGQGPQFIFQYYEEEERQRGNFPDRFSGHQFPNYSSELNVNALLLGDSALYLCASSSRDGKRYEQYFGPGTRLTVT.